These T cell receptor beta chains were read from a single sample in a study of graft-versus-host responses after intestinal transplantation. These TCRs' antigens remain unknown. Some clones are missing from TCRdb's copy, which holds only in-frame ones; the method was immunoSEQ multiplex PCR. Of roughly 90,000 clones detected, approximately 90% appear once; the ten largest clones hold approximately 5.6%. The sample was unstimulated CD8+ T cells sorted from spleen or lymph node cells, taken before intestinal transplant. All receptors derive from a human donor who received an intestinal transplant. The CDR3 runs from the conserved cysteine through the conserved F or W. The order of the fields is V gene, clone size, D gene, J gene, CDR3 protein, CDR3 DNA. A D gene is named only where the DNA matches it firmly. Clone size is given for some rows only: seen once, a few or many times, or a class if the clone is expanded.

V gene: TRBV2; clone size: few; D gene: NA; J gene: TRBJ1-3; CDR3 protein: CASSEALPGVAGNTIYF; CDR3 DNA: TGTGCCAGCAGTGAAGCGCTTCCAGGGGTGGCGGGAAACACCATATATTTT
V gene: TRBV28; clone size: NA; D gene: NA; J gene: TRBJ2-7; CDR3 protein: CASSFHYEQYF; CDR3 DNA: TGTGCCAGCAGTTTTCACTACGAGCAGTACTTC
V gene: TRBV9; clone size: NA; D gene: TRBD1; J gene: TRBJ2-3; CDR3 protein: CASSVGPGGPTDTQYF; CDR3 DNA: TGTGCCAGCAGCGTAGGGCCAGGGGGCCCCACAGATACGCAGTATTTT
V gene: TRBV5-1; clone size: NA; D gene: NA; J gene: TRBJ1-1; CDR3 protein: CASSPGTTNTEAFF; CDR3 DNA: TGCGCCAGCAGCCCTGGGACCACGAACACTGAAGCTTTCTTT
V gene: TRBV9; clone size: NA; D gene: NA; J gene: TRBJ1-2; CDR3 protein: CASSGGGPYGYTF; CDR3 DNA: TGTGCCAGCAGCGGGGGTGGGCCCTATGGCTACACCTTC
V gene: TRBV2; clone size: NA; D gene: NA; J gene: TRBJ1-5; CDR3 protein: CASTPGGGDNQPQHF; CDR3 DNA: TGTGCCAGCACGCCCGGAGGGGGGGACAATCAGCCCCAGCATTTT
V gene: TRBV30; clone size: once; D gene: NA; J gene: TRBJ2-7; CDR3 protein: CAWSLAHTYEQYF; CDR3 DNA: TGTGCCTGGAGTCTAGCGCACACCTACGAGCAGTACTTC
V gene: TRBV19; clone size: NA; D gene: NA; J gene: TRBJ2-5; CDR3 protein: CASSIGTGTQETQYF; CDR3 DNA: TGTGCCAGTAGTATCGGAACAGGAACCCAAGAGACCCAGTACTTC
V gene: TRBV5-4; clone size: NA; D gene: NA; J gene: TRBJ1-1; CDR3 protein: CASSLAGDNTEAFF; CDR3 DNA: TGTGCCAGCAGCTTGGCGGGTGATAACACTGAAGCTTTCTTT
V gene: TRBV7-9; clone size: NA; D gene: NA; J gene: TRBJ2-2; CDR3 protein: CASSLFPGELFF; CDR3 DNA: TGTGCCAGCAGCTTATTCCCCGGGGAGCTGTTTTTT
V gene: TRBV11-2; clone size: NA; D gene: TRBD2; J gene: TRBJ2-3; CDR3 protein: CASSSPLRWGGGTDTQYF; CDR3 DNA: TGTGCCAGCAGCTCCCCCCTACGTTGGGGGGGAGGGACAGATACGCAGTATTTT
V gene: TRBV18; clone size: NA; D gene: TRBD1; J gene: TRBJ1-4; CDR3 protein: CASGQALNEKLFF; CDR3 DNA: TGTGCCAGTGGACAGGCCCTTAATGAAAAACTGTTTTTT
V gene: TRBV9; clone size: NA; D gene: TRBD2; J gene: TRBJ2-5; CDR3 protein: CASSPALADQETQYF; CDR3 DNA: TGTGCCAGCAGCCCTGCCCTAGCGGATCAAGAGACCCAGTACTTC
V gene: TRBV29-1; clone size: NA; D gene: TRBD2; J gene: TRBJ2-7; CDR3 protein: CSAYTGTTSYEQYF; CDR3 DNA: TGCAGCGCATACACCGGGACTACCTCCTACGAGCAGTACTTC
V gene: TRBV9; clone size: once; D gene: NA; J gene: TRBJ1-4; CDR3 protein: CASSVGGGGSEKLFF; CDR3 DNA: TGTGCCAGCAGCGTAGGAGGAGGAGGGAGTGAAAAACTGTTTTTT
V gene: TRBV6-5; clone size: once; D gene: NA; J gene: TRBJ2-1; CDR3 protein: CASSYEGVSYNEQFF; CDR3 DNA: TGTGCCAGCAGTTACGAGGGAGTCTCCTACAATGAGCAGTTCTTC
V gene: TRBV10-3; clone size: NA; D gene: NA; J gene: TRBJ2-7; CDR3 protein: CAISEAEGGAYEQYF; CDR3 DNA: TGTGCCATCAGTGAGGCCGAGGGGGGGGCCTACGAGCAGTACTTC
V gene: TRBV13; clone size: NA; D gene: TRBD1; J gene: TRBJ2-3; CDR3 protein: CASSLGLQGPPPTDTQYF; CDR3 DNA: TGTGCCAGCAGCTTAGGCCTACAGGGGCCTCCCCCCACAGATACGCAGTATTTT
V gene: TRBV4-2; clone size: once; D gene: TRBD1; J gene: TRBJ2-4; CDR3 protein: CASSQEQGWNIQYF; CDR3 DNA: TGTGCCAGCAGCCAAGAACAGGGGTGGAACATTCAGTACTTC
V gene: TRBV10-3; clone size: NA; D gene: TRBD1; J gene: TRBJ1-1; CDR3 protein: CAISEGTGATNF; CDR3 DNA: TGTGCCATCAGTGAAGGGACAGGAGCGACTAACTTT
V gene: TRBV7-9; clone size: NA; D gene: NA; J gene: TRBJ2-5; CDR3 protein: CASSLSGTPIQETQYF; CDR3 DNA: TGTGCCAGCAGCTTGTCTGGGACACCAATCCAAGAGACCCAGTACTTC
V gene: TRBV9; clone size: NA; D gene: NA; J gene: TRBJ2-3; CDR3 protein: CASSVEAAGNSDTQYF; CDR3 DNA: TGTGCCAGCAGCGTAGAGGCGGCAGGGAATTCGGATACGCAGTATTTT
V gene: TRBV5-1; clone size: NA; D gene: TRBD1; J gene: TRBJ2-3; CDR3 protein: CASSLDPGQGLGTDTQYF; CDR3 DNA: TGCGCCAGCAGCTTGGACCCGGGACAGGGATTAGGCACAGATACGCAGTATTTT
V gene: TRBV9; clone size: NA; D gene: NA; J gene: TRBJ1-1; CDR3 protein: CASSEGTENTEAFF; CDR3 DNA: TGTGCCAGCAGCGAAGGGACCGAGAACACTGAAGCTTTCTTT
V gene: TRBV5-6; clone size: NA; D gene: NA; J gene: TRBJ2-1; CDR3 protein: CASSSGLVGAVKDEQFF; CDR3 DNA: TGTGCCAGCAGTTCTGGCCTGGTGGGTGCTGTCAAGGATGAGCAGTTCTTC
V gene: TRBV6-1; clone size: NA; D gene: NA; J gene: TRBJ2-1; CDR3 protein: CASSEVSDTNEQFF; CDR3 DNA: TGTGCCAGCAGTGAAGTTTCGGACACCAATGAGCAGTTCTTC
V gene: TRBV4-1; clone size: NA; D gene: TRBD1; J gene: TRBJ2-2; CDR3 protein: CASSQGGQGLSGELFF; CDR3 DNA: TGCGCCAGCAGCCAAGGGGGACAGGGCTTAAGCGGGGAGCTGTTTTTT
V gene: TRBV14; clone size: NA; D gene: TRBD1; J gene: TRBJ1-2; CDR3 protein: CASSPGTVYGYTF; CDR3 DNA: TGTGCCAGCAGCCCCGGGACAGTCTATGGCTACACCTTC
V gene: TRBV19; clone size: NA; D gene: NA; J gene: TRBJ2-2; CDR3 protein: CASWSPNTGELFF; CDR3 DNA: TGTGCCAGTTGGTCACCCAACACCGGGGAGCTGTTTTTT
V gene: TRBV9; clone size: NA; D gene: TRBD2; J gene: TRBJ2-2; CDR3 protein: CASSSPTSGENTGELFF; CDR3 DNA: TGTGCCAGCAGTTCACCTACTAGCGGGGAAAACACCGGGGAGCTGTTTTTT
V gene: TRBV5-5; clone size: NA; D gene: NA; J gene: TRBJ1-6; CDR3 protein: CASSLASRSPLHF; CDR3 DNA: TGTGCCAGCAGCTTGGCCAGTCGGTCACCCCTCCACTTT
V gene: TRBV19; clone size: NA; D gene: NA; J gene: TRBJ1-6; CDR3 protein: CASSSGLNSPLHF; CDR3 DNA: TGTGCCAGCAGTTCAGGGCTCAATTCACCCCTCCACTTT
V gene: TRBV9; clone size: once; D gene: TRBD2; J gene: TRBJ2-3; CDR3 protein: CASSPTSGGAVTQYF; CDR3 DNA: TGTGCCAGCAGTCCGACTAGCGGGGGGGCTGTTACGCAGTATTTT
V gene: TRBV12-5; clone size: NA; D gene: NA; J gene: TRBJ2-3; CDR3 protein: CASGLSRSSSTDTQYF; CDR3 DNA: TGTGCTAGTGGTTTGTCCAGAAGTTCTAGCACAGATACGCAGTATTTT
V gene: TRBV12-5; clone size: NA; D gene: NA; J gene: TRBJ1-1; CDR3 protein: CASGFPDTTEAFF; CDR3 DNA: TGTGCTAGTGGTTTTCCAGACACGACTGAAGCTTTCTTT
V gene: TRBV28; clone size: NA; D gene: TRBD1; J gene: TRBJ1-6; CDR3 protein: CASSPGTGHSPLHF; CDR3 DNA: TGTGCCAGCAGTCCCGGGACAGGCCATTCACCCCTCCACTTT
V gene: TRBV4-2; clone size: NA; D gene: TRBD2; J gene: TRBJ2-4; CDR3 protein: CASSQDPAGVAKNIQYF; CDR3 DNA: TGTGCCAGCAGCCAAGATCCTGCGGGAGTAGCCAAAAACATTCAGTACTTC
V gene: TRBV12-5; clone size: NA; D gene: NA; J gene: TRBJ2-7; CDR3 protein: CASGLVLGYEQYF; CDR3 DNA: TGTGCTAGTGGTTTGGTACTAGGTTACGAGCAGTACTTC
V gene: TRBV11-2; clone size: NA; D gene: NA; J gene: TRBJ2-4; CDR3 protein: CASREGGGKNIQYF; CDR3 DNA: TGTGCCAGCAGAGAAGGGGGGGGTAAAAACATTCAGTACTTC
V gene: TRBV7-9; clone size: NA; D gene: TRBD2; J gene: TRBJ2-5; CDR3 protein: CASSWEGSETQYF; CDR3 DNA: TGTGCCAGCAGCTGGGAGGGTTCGGAGACCCAGTACTTC
V gene: TRBV2; clone size: NA; D gene: TRBD1; J gene: TRBJ1-5; CDR3 protein: CASSQGQGLNQPQHF; CDR3 DNA: TGTGCCAGCAGTCAGGGACAGGGGTTAAATCAGCCCCAGCATTTT
V gene: TRBV19; clone size: NA; D gene: NA; J gene: TRBJ1-5; CDR3 protein: CASSIGEEPQHF; CDR3 DNA: TGTGCCAGTAGTATAGGGGAAGAGCCCCAGCATTTT
V gene: TRBV7-6; clone size: NA; D gene: NA; J gene: TRBJ2-1; CDR3 protein: CASSSSTYNEQFF; CDR3 DNA: TGTGCCAGCAGCTCGTCGACCTACAATGAGCAGTTCTTC
V gene: TRBV9; clone size: NA; D gene: TRBD1; J gene: TRBJ2-3; CDR3 protein: CASSEGQGFPTDTQYF; CDR3 DNA: TGTGCCAGCAGCGAGGGACAGGGTTTTCCCACAGATACGCAGTATTTT
V gene: TRBV7-9; clone size: once; D gene: NA; J gene: TRBJ2-7; CDR3 protein: CASSLTRGRGEQYF; CDR3 DNA: TGTGCCAGCAGCCTCACTAGGGGAAGGGGAGAGCAGTACTTC
V gene: TRBV19; clone size: NA; D gene: TRBD2; J gene: TRBJ2-7; CDR3 protein: CASSMGLAGEYEQYF; CDR3 DNA: TGTGCCAGTAGTATGGGACTAGCGGGAGAATACGAGCAGTACTTC
V gene: TRBV7-6; clone size: NA; D gene: TRBD1; J gene: TRBJ2-6; CDR3 protein: CASSYRGYSGANVLTF; CDR3 DNA: TGTGCCAGCAGCTACAGGGGCTACTCTGGGGCCAACGTCCTGACTTTC
V gene: TRBV6-1; clone size: few; D gene: NA; J gene: TRBJ1-1; CDR3 protein: CASSAEAHTEAFF; CDR3 DNA: TGTGCCAGCAGTGCAGAGGCACACACTGAAGCTTTCTTT
V gene: TRBV7-2; clone size: once; D gene: TRBD2; J gene: TRBJ2-1; CDR3 protein: CASSSTGTSGNNEQFF; CDR3 DNA: TGTGCCAGCAGCAGCACCGGGACTAGCGGGAACAATGAGCAGTTCTTC
V gene: TRBV7-9; clone size: NA; D gene: NA; J gene: TRBJ1-2; CDR3 protein: CASPSPGAPGYTF; CDR3 DNA: TGTGCCAGCCCCTCCCCAGGGGCGCCAGGCTACACCTTC
V gene: TRBV7-6; clone size: NA; D gene: TRBD1; J gene: TRBJ1-1; CDR3 protein: CASSLMTGLNTEAFF; CDR3 DNA: TGTGCCAGCAGCTTGATGACAGGGCTGAACACTGAAGCTTTCTTT
V gene: TRBV11-2; clone size: NA; D gene: TRBD1; J gene: TRBJ1-1; CDR3 protein: CASSLSVWTRTGANTEAFF; CDR3 DNA: TGTGCCAGCAGCTTAAGTGTTTGGACCCGAACAGGGGCAAACACTGAAGCTTTCTTT
V gene: TRBV5-1; clone size: NA; D gene: TRBD2; J gene: TRBJ2-1; CDR3 protein: CASSLMLAGYNEQFF; CDR3 DNA: TGCGCCAGCAGCTTGATGCTAGCGGGGTACAATGAGCAGTTCTTC
V gene: TRBV19; clone size: NA; D gene: NA; J gene: TRBJ1-2; CDR3 protein: CASSIEPGILWGDYGYTF; CDR3 DNA: TGTGCCAGTAGTATAGAGCCCGGAATTTTGTGGGGGGACTATGGCTACACCTTC
V gene: TRBV2; clone size: NA; D gene: NA; J gene: TRBJ2-3; CDR3 protein: CASSPGGGPPDTQYF; CDR3 DNA: TGTGCCAGCAGTCCAGGGGGGGGCCCGCCAGATACGCAGTATTTT
V gene: TRBV9; clone size: NA; D gene: NA; J gene: TRBJ1-4; CDR3 protein: CASSVEGTAKEKLFF; CDR3 DNA: TGTGCCAGCAGCGTAGAAGGGACGGCTAAGGAAAAACTGTTTTTT